A selection of T cell receptor beta chains follows, all from one sample in a study of control samples from healthy donors and cancer patients. Measured with immunoSEQ multiplex PCR; TCRdb has only the in-frame clones, and not every one. This table has 85,000 to 110,000 clones, about 89% appearing once. Source material: PBMCs. These receptor sequences come from a man aged 55 to 70 with lung cancer. Each CDR3 is given with its conserved first and last residue. The D gene is left open where the match is weak. Rows may omit the clone size; those that give it use once, few, many or a size class.

TRBV30	once	TRBJ2-3	-	CAWSRGAGGDTDTQYF	TGTGCCTGGAGCAGGGGGGCAGGGGGTGACACAGATACGCAGTATTTT
TRBV5-5	-	TRBJ2-1	-	CASTPLGTDNEQFF	TGTGCCAGCACCCCCCTAGGAACGGACAATGAGCAGTTCTTC
TRBV5-1	-	TRBJ1-6	-	CASSLGNYNSPLHF	TGCGCCAGCAGCTTAGGGAACTATAATTCACCCCTCCACTTT
TRBV7-8	-	TRBJ1-1	-	CASSQRNTEAFF	TGTGCCAGCAGCCAAAGGAACACTGAAGCTTTCTTT
TRBV10-1	-	TRBJ2-5	TRBD2	CASSSSGGKGETQYF	TGCGCCAGCAGTTCCAGCGGGGGGAAGGGAGAGACCCAGTACTTC
TRBV5-5	-	TRBJ1-1	-	CASSWGGVRDTEAFF	TGTGCCAGCAGCTGGGGGGGCGTTCGGGACACTGAAGCTTTCTTT
TRBV12-3/TRBV12-4	-	TRBJ1-1	-	CASSYRAEAFF	TGTGCCAGCAGTTACAGGGCGGAAGCTTTCTTT
TRBV7-8	-	TRBJ1-5	TRBD1	CASRAGTDSSPQHF	TGTGCCAGCAGAGCCGGGACAGACTCTTCTCCCCAGCATTTT
TRBV6-1	-	TRBJ1-2	TRBD1	CASSETGQGVYGYTF	TGTGCCAGCAGTGAAACGGGACAGGGGGTCTATGGCTACACCTTC
TRBV6-5	once	TRBJ1-5	-	CASSPGRKEDQPQHF	TGTGCCAGCAGCCCAGGGAGAAAGGAGGATCAGCCCCAGCATTTT
TRBV10-2	few	TRBJ2-1	-	CASYEGTSYNEQFF	TGCGCCAGCTACGAGGGAACGTCCTACAATGAGCAGTTCTTC
TRBV12-5	few	TRBJ1-2	TRBD1	CASGWGDRGDVGYTF	TGTGCTAGTGGTTGGGGGGACAGGGGAGACGTTGGCTACACCTTC
TRBV7-2	-	TRBJ2-2	-	CASSLSGTSNTGELFF	TGTGCCAGCAGCTTATCCGGTACATCGAACACCGGGGAGCTGTTTTTT
TRBV30	-	TRBJ2-7	TRBD1	CAWTTGQGLIKQYF	TGTGCCTGGACTACAGGACAGGGTCTAATAAAGCAGTACTTC
TRBV5-1	-	TRBJ2-7	-	CASSYDYEQYF	TGCGCCAGCAGCTATGACTACGAGCAGTACTTC
TRBV24-1	-	TRBJ1-5	-	CATSDARGRGYSNQPQHF	TGTGCCACCAGTGACGCCAGGGGAAGAGGTTATAGCAATCAGCCCCAGCATTTT
TRBV5-1	once	TRBJ1-4	-	CASSSGRFATNEKLFF	TGCGCCAGCAGCTCTGGGAGATTTGCAACTAATGAAAAACTGTTTTTT
TRBV12-3/TRBV12-4	-	TRBJ1-2	TRBD1	CASRTGAGGYTF	TGTGCCAGCAGGACAGGGGCGGGCGGCTACACCTTC
TRBV11-2	once	TRBJ2-3	-	CASSLDVLTDTQYF	TGTGCCAGCAGCTTAGATGTCCTTACAGATACGCAGTATTTT
TRBV27	-	TRBJ1-5	-	CASSSGYSNQPQHF	TGTGCCAGCAGTTCAGGATATAGCAATCAGCCCCAGCATTTT
TRBV11-2	-	TRBJ1-1	-	CASSLLRGKFTEAFF	TGTGCCAGCAGCTTACTTCGGGGCAAATTCACTGAAGCTTTCTTT
TRBV7-9	-	TRBJ1-2	-	CASSLGGGTNYGYTF	TGTGCCAGCAGCTTAGGTGGCGGAACTAACTATGGCTACACCTTC
TRBV30	-	TRBJ1-4	-	CAWGWREKLFF	TGTGCCTGGGGTTGGAGGGAAAAACTGTTTTTT
TRBV27	-	TRBJ1-1	-	CASSSFLPSNTEAFF	TGTGCCAGCAGCTCATTTTTGCCCTCGAACACTGAAGCTTTCTTT
TRBV5-1	-	TRBJ2-1	TRBD1	CASSFRTGSPEQFF	TGCGCCAGCAGCTTTAGGACAGGTTCGCCTGAGCAGTTCTTC
TRBV6-1	-	TRBJ1-2	TRBD1	CASSETGAYGYTF	TGTGCCAGCAGTGAGACAGGGGCCTATGGCTACACCTTC
TRBV6-4	-	TRBJ2-1	-	CASSDSIGGAGYNEQFF	TGTGCCAGCAGTGACTCAATCGGTGGGGCCGGTTACAATGAGCAGTTCTTC
TRBV19	once	TRBJ1-1	TRBD1	CASRGGQGAFHTEAFF	TGTGCCAGCCGAGGGGGACAGGGGGCGTTTCACACTGAAGCTTTCTTT
TRBV6-5	few	TRBJ2-1	-	CASRWDLSSYNEQFF	TGTGCCAGCAGATGGGATCTTAGCTCCTACAATGAGCAGTTCTTC
TRBV10-3	-	TRBJ1-4	TRBD1	CAIRQGSDEKLFF	TGTGCCATCAGACAGGGGTCGGACGAAAAACTGTTTTTT
TRBV5-5	-	TRBJ2-5	-	CASSLISTGIGYQETQYF	TGTGCCAGCAGCTTGATATCTACAGGGATCGGGTACCAAGAGACCCAGTACTTC
TRBV6-5	many	TRBJ1-4	TRBD1	CASSPQGEKLFF	TGTGCCAGCAGTCCACAGGGGGAAAAACTGTTTTTT
TRBV13	few	TRBJ1-2	-	CASSLGPREDGYTF	TGTGCCAGCAGCTTAGGACCCCGAGAAGATGGCTACACCTTC
TRBV7-9	-	TRBJ1-1	-	CASSLAGQANTEAFF	TGTGCCAGCAGCTTAGCGGGCCAGGCGAACACTGAAGCTTTCTTT
TRBV25-1	-	TRBJ1-5	TRBD1	CASSVGTGERHQPQHF	TGTGCCAGCAGTGTTGGTACAGGGGAAAGGCATCAGCCCCAGCATTTT
TRBV5-1	-	TRBJ2-7	-	CASSLGAGAYEQYF	TGCGCCAGCAGCTTGGGAGCAGGAGCCTACGAGCAGTACTTC
TRBV5-5	-	TRBJ1-6	-	CASSLVGPNNSPLHF	TGTGCCAGCAGCTTGGTAGGTCCGAATAATTCACCCCTCCACTTT
TRBV5-5	-	TRBJ1-1	-	CASSWKKGQNTEAFF	TGTGCCAGCAGCTGGAAAAAAGGACAGAACACTGAAGCTTTCTTT
TRBV7-3	-	TRBJ2-1	TRBD1	CASSSGTDNEQFF	TGTGCCAGCAGCTCAGGGACAGACAATGAGCAGTTCTTC
TRBV20-1	-	TRBJ1-2	-	CSASIRAGDYGYTF	TGCAGTGCTAGTATTCGGGCAGGGGACTATGGCTACACCTTC
TRBV7-7	-	TRBJ2-5	TRBD2	CASSLGTSGGHQETQYF	TGTGCCAGCAGCTTAGGAACTAGCGGGGGCCACCAAGAGACCCAGTACTTC
TRBV5-1	once	TRBJ1-6	-	CASRNPGNSPLHF	TGCGCCAGCAGGAATCCAGGGAATTCACCCCTCCACTTT
TRBV7-3	-	TRBJ1-2	-	CASSPDPGQNYGYTF	TGTGCCAGCAGTCCCGACCCGGGACAAAACTATGGCTACACCTTC
TRBV7-3	-	TRBJ1-2	TRBD1	CASSLKAGDSNYGYTF	TGTGCCAGCAGCTTAAAGGCCGGGGACAGTAACTATGGCTACACCTTC
TRBV2	-	TRBJ2-5	TRBD2	CASTSGGGGETQYF	TGTGCCAGCACTAGCGGGGGAGGTGGGGAGACCCAGTACTTC